This entry lists 4 T cell receptor beta chains sequenced from one sample in a study of shared clonotypes between healthy human individuals. TCRdb's copy holds only in-frame clones and misses some; the assay was immunoSEQ multiplex PCR. The sample carries more than 2,000,000 clones, approximately 90% recorded once. Sequencing used naive CD4+ T cells sorted from blood. Regarding subset: CD45RA+ positively selected. These receptors came from a man between 18 and 29 years old in good health.

The gene calls are TRBV30 and TRBJ1-6; the D is unclear. Germline V CDR1 and CDR2: GTSNPN, SVGIG (reference sequence). The V end was cut by 5 bases, the J end by 5 bases, with 10 bases between. The CDR3 has 13 amino acids. The CDR3 bases are TGTGCCTGGTCCGACCAGGATAATTCACCCCTCCACTTT. Encoded protein: CAWSDQDNSPLHF.

V gene TRBV6-6 combines with J gene TRBJ2-7; D not resolved. Trimming cost V 0 bases and J 3 bases, with 9 bases left between them. Germline values: CDR1 MNHNY, CDR2 SVGAGI (reference sequence). The CDR3 covers 14 residues. Written as DNA, the CDR3 is TGTGCCAGCAGTTACTCCGTGACACTCTACGAGCAGTACTTC. Residues: CASSYSVTLYEQYF.

J is TRBJ2-2 and V is TRBV19; 7 nucleotides line up with TRBD2. Unmatched junction bases numbered 6, after V lost 7 bases and J lost 7 bases. Per the germline V gene, CDR1 is LNHDA and CDR2 is SQIVND (reference sequence). There are 13 residues in the CDR3. The CDR3 region has the DNA TGTGCCAGTACGGGCCTAGCGGACGGGGAGCTGTTTTTT. Translation: CASTGLADGELFF.

The gene calls are TRBV28 and TRBJ2-1; 8 nucleotides line up with TRBD2. V lost 8 bases and J lost 8; bases outside the gene matches: 5. Germline V gene data show CDR1 as MDHEN and CDR2 as SYDVKM. This CDR3 is built from 12 residues. CDR3 region: CASRTSLDEQFF. In DNA, the CDR3 is TGTGCCAGCCGGACTAGCTTAGATGAGCAGTTCTTC.